One TCR beta chain is described in this entry. The data stem from a study of blood T cell repertoires in COVID-19. Turning to the study itself: Acute and convalescent COVID-19 samples came from the United States, Italy and Spain.

There are 15 residues in the CDR3. Germline trimming cut 6 bases from V and 5 bases from J; bases unmatched to any gene: 10. The germline V gene encodes CDR1 MNHEY and CDR2 SMNVEV (reference sequence). Seattle patient enrollment occurred during active infection, with longitudinal follow-up thereafter. The protocol was immunoSEQ multiplex PCR, while the TCRdb copy is restricted to in-frame clones and leaves out a portion. This table has 250,000 to 400,000 clones, about nine tenths appearing once. The chain recombines TRBV27 with TRBJ1-5; TRBD1 matches at 7 bases. The sequence was obtained from a woman aged 25 to 45 with COVID-19, enrolled during active disease. The specimen sequenced was peripheral blood. The CDR3: CASSLGTDTYQPQHF. For the CDR3, the DNA is TGTGCCAGCAGCCTGGGGACAGATACTTATCAGCCCCAGCATTTT.